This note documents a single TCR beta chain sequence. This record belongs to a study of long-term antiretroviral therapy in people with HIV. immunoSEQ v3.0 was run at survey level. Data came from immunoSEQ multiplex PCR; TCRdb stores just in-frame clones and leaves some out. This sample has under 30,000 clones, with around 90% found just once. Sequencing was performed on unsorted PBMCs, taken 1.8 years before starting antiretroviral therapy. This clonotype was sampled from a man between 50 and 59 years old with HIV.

Here the CDR3 reads CASSLGGVRPEAFF. CDR3 DNA: TGTGCCAGCAGCTTGGGCGGGGTTCGGCCTGAAGCTTTCTTT. The chain recombines TRBV5-6 with TRBJ1-1; D is undetermined. The germline gives CDR1 SGHDT, CDR2 YYEEEE. Trimming took 0 bases from V and 6 from J, leaving 12 bases between them. The CDR3 is 14 amino acids.